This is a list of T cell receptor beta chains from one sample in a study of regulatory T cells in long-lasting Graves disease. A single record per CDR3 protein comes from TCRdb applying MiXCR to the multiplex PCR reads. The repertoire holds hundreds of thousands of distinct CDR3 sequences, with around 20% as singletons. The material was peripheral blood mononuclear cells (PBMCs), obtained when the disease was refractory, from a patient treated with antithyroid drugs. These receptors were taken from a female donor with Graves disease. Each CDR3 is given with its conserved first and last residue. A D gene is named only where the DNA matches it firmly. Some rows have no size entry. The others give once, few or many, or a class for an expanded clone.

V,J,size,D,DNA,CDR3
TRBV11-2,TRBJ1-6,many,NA,TGTGCCAGCAGCCTTCTGGGGATGTATAATTCACCCCTCCACTTT,CASSLLGMYNSPLHF
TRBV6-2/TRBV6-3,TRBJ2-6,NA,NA,TGTGCCAGCAGTTCCCTGGGGGGGGCCAACGTCCTGACTTTC,CASSSLGGANVLTF
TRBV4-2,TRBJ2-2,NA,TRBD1,TGTGCCAGCAGACCCGACAGGGACACCGGGGAGCTGTTTTTT,CASRPDRDTGELFF
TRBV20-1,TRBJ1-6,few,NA,TGCAGTGCCCCTGGAGCAGAGGGACGACGACTTTCACCCCTCCACTTT,CSAPGAEGRRLSPLHF
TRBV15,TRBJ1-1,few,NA,TGTGCCACCAGCAGAGAACGGCAGAACACTGAAGCTTTCTTT,CATSRERQNTEAFF
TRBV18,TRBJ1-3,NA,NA,TGTGCCAGCTCTCTGAAGGACGGCTCTGGAAACACCATATATTTT,CASSLKDGSGNTIYF
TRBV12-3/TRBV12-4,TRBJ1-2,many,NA,TGTGCCAGCAGTTTCCCCCGGCACTATGGCTACACCTTC,CASSFPRHYGYTF
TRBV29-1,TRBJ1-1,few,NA,TGCAGCGCCCGACAGGATCTGAACACTGAAGCTTTCTTT,CSARQDLNTEAFF
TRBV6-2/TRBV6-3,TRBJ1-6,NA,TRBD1,TGTGCCAGCAGTTACGGACAGGTTGACAATTCACCCCTCCACTTT,CASSYGQVDNSPLHF
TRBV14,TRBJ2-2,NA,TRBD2,TGTGCCACGGCCTGGACTAGAAGCGGGGAGCTGTTTTTT,CATAWTRSGELFF
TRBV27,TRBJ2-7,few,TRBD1,TGTGCCAGCAGTTTCTTAGGGACAGACGCCTACGAGCAGTACTTC,CASSFLGTDAYEQYF
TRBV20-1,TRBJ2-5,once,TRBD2,TGCAGTGCCAAATCGCTAGCGGGAAGAGAGACCCAGTACTTC,CSAKSLAGRETQYF
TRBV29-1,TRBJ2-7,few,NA,TGCAGCGTTGCGGGGCTGGGGTTTCAGGGAACCTACGAGCAGTACTTC,CSVAGLGFQGTYEQYF
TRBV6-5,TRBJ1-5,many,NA,TGTGCCAGCAGTTCTCCCTGGCCCGGGACTCATAGCAATCAGCCCCAGCATTTT,CASSSPWPGTHSNQPQHF
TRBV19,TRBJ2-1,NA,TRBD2,TGTGCCAGTAGTATTAGCGGGAGCTCGAATGAGCAGTTCTTC,CASSISGSSNEQFF
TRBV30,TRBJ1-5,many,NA,TGTGCCTGGAGTCTCTCAACAGGGCAGGGTCAGCCCCAGCATTTT,CAWSLSTGQGQPQHF
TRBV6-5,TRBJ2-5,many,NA,TGTGCCAGCAGTTACTTTACAGGGACGAAAGAGACCCAGTACTTC,CASSYFTGTKETQYF